In its sample, the clone carrying this T cell receptor beta chain was seen once. Its antigen is currently unknown. This specimen belongs to a study of cytomegalovirus exposure and HLA in healthy donors. General study points: Sequencing depth across donors, presence/absence analyses assumed, was roughly uniform. Researchers catalogued some 160 TCR beta chains as cytomegalovirus-associated.

Primers included in the PCR were 60 Vbeta and 13 Jbeta primers. Generated by immunoSEQ multiplex PCR, the TCRdb table keeps only in-frame clones and is missing some. The sample consists of roughly 58,000 clones, under 90% of them appearing once. The CDR3 has 13 residues. The V gene lost 5 bases and the J gene lost 0 bases, with 8 bases spanning the gap. Germline CDR1 LNHNV, CDR2 YYDKDF (reference sequence). The V and J genes are TRBV15 and TRBJ2-7, with a weak D call TRBD1 (5 bases). The sample taken for sequencing was PBMCs. The source of this sequence is a woman aged 40 to 50 in good health and CMV-seronegative. CDR3 in DNA: TGTGCCACCAGCGCCGGACACTCCTACGAGCAGTACTTC. Translating gives CATSAGHSYEQYF.